These T cell receptor beta chains were read from a single sample in a study of CD4 T cells in relation to SARS-CoV-2 and coronaviruses. Assay: immunoSEQ multiplex PCR; the TCRdb copy retains only in-frame clones and omits some. The profile shows 30,000 to 45,000 clones, under 85% of them singletons. These receptors lack a known antigen. Sequenced input: memory CD4+ T cells from PBMCs, cultured in vitro. These receptors were taken from an adult with COVID-19. CDR3s include the opening cysteine and the closing phenylalanine or tryptophan. D genes are given only for firm matches. Some rows have no size entry. The others give once, few or many, or a class for an expanded clone.

v_gene	j_gene	abundance	d_gene	CDR3aa	CDR3nt
TRBV6-2/TRBV6-3	TRBJ2-5	.	.	CASSSSGLHQETQYF	TGTGCCAGCAGTTCCTCGGGACTGCATCAAGAGACCCAGTACTTC
TRBV28	TRBJ2-7	.	.	CASSTGTSSSYEQYF	TGTGCCAGCAGTACCGGGACATCGAGCTCCTACGAGCAGTACTTC
TRBV18	TRBJ1-5	.	.	CASSPATGFGQPQHF	TGTGCCAGCTCACCCGCCACGGGATTCGGACAGCCCCAGCATTTT
TRBV9	TRBJ2-1	.	.	CASSRGTESFSYNEQFF	TGTGCCAGCAGCCGGGGAACGGAGAGCTTCTCCTACAATGAGCAGTTCTTC
TRBV13	TRBJ2-5	.	.	CASSPPGPGTQYF	TGTGCCAGCAGCCCTCCGGGACCCGGGACCCAGTACTTC
TRBV5-1	TRBJ2-7	.	TRBD2	CASTRTSGSYEQYF	TGCGCCAGCACTCGGACTAGCGGTTCCTACGAGCAGTACTTC
TRBV21-1	TRBJ2-5	once	.	CARKTGMYQETQYF	TGTGCCAGAAAAACCGGGATGTACCAAGAGACCCAGTACTTC
TRBV7-4	TRBJ2-5	.	.	CASATPGRRYQETQYF	TGTGCCAGCGCTACCCCAGGGCGAAGGTACCAAGAGACCCAGTACTTC
TRBV5-4	TRBJ2-5	.	TRBD2	CASSLKTSGQETQYF	TGTGCCAGCAGCCTGAAGACTAGCGGACAAGAGACCCAGTACTTC
TRBV7-2	TRBJ1-5	.	TRBD1	CASSIRPGQGDQPQHF	TGTGCCAGCAGCATTCGGCCGGGACAGGGTGATCAGCCCCAGCATTTT
TRBV7-8	TRBJ1-3	.	.	CASSLGPGFGNTIYF	TGTGCCAGCAGCTTAGGTCCAGGGTTTGGAAACACCATATATTTT
TRBV24-1	TRBJ1-1	.	.	CATSAHPGSRAFF	TGTGCCACCAGCGCCCACCCGGGGAGTAGAGCTTTCTTT
TRBV11-2	TRBJ2-7	.	.	CASRAPSLAYEQYF	TGTGCCAGCAGGGCCCCCTCGCTTGCCTACGAGCAGTACTTC
TRBV5-6	TRBJ1-1	.	.	CASSFFASMNTEAFF	TGTGCCAGCAGCTTCTTCGCTTCAATGAACACTGAAGCTTTCTTT
TRBV7-9	TRBJ2-5	.	.	CASSLAQREETQYF	TGTGCCAGCAGCTTAGCCCAGAGGGAAGAGACCCAGTACTTC
TRBV28	TRBJ2-5	.	.	CASSLRSSWSRETQYF	TGTGCCAGCAGTTTGAGGTCCTCCTGGTCACGGGAGACCCAGTACTTC
TRBV14	TRBJ2-5	.	TRBD2	CASSQTSGSQETQYF	TGTGCCAGCAGCCAAACTAGCGGGAGCCAAGAGACCCAGTACTTC
TRBV4-3	TRBJ2-1	.	TRBD2	CASSPLGLARYNEQFF	TGCGCCAGCAGCCCTTTGGGACTAGCGCGATACAATGAGCAGTTCTTC
TRBV28	TRBJ2-7	.	.	CATTVQADEQYF	TGTGCCACAACGGTCCAAGCTGACGAGCAGTACTTC
TRBV15	TRBJ2-7	.	TRBD1	CATSRDHSSLVGGNYEQYF	TGTGCCACCAGCAGAGATCATTCCTCATTAGTAGGGGGCAACTACGAGCAGTACTTC
TRBV5-1	TRBJ2-7	.	TRBD2	CASSWGTSGGPPYEQYF	TGCGCCAGCAGCTGGGGGACTAGCGGGGGGCCCCCCTACGAGCAGTACTTC
TRBV19	TRBJ1-2	.	.	CASSIGSMVNYGYTF	TGTGCCAGTAGTATTGGTTCCATGGTCAACTATGGCTACACCTTC
TRBV25-1	TRBJ2-1	.	.	CASRGPFYNEQFF	TGTGCCAGCCGAGGACCATTTTACAATGAGCAGTTCTTC
TRBV5-1	TRBJ1-1	.	TRBD1	CASSLGGQGINSGTAFF	TGCGCCAGCAGCTTGGGCGGACAGGGGATAAACTCTGGGACAGCTTTCTTT
TRBV7-9	TRBJ2-2	few	TRBD1	CASSSTGKGGELFF	TGTGCCAGCAGCTCGACAGGGAAGGGCGGGGAGCTGTTTTTT